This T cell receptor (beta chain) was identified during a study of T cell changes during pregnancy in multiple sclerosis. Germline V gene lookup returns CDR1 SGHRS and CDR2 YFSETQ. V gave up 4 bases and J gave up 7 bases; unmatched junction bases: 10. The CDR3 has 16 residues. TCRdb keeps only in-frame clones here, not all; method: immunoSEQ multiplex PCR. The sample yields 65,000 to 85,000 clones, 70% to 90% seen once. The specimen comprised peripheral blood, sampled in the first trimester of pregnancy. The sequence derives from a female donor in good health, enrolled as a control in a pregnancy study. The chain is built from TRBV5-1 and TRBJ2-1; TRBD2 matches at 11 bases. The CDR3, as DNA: TGCGCCAGCAGCGCCTCCACTAGCGGGAGTTTGAATGAGCAGTTCTTC. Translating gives CASSASTSGSLNEQFF. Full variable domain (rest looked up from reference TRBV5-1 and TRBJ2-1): KAGVTQTPRYLIKTRGQQVTLSCSPISGHRSVSWYQQTPGQGLQFLFEYFSETQRNKGNFPGRFSGRQFSNSRSEMNVSTLELGDSALYLCASSASTSGSLNEQFFGPGTRLTVL.